This entry lists 17 T cell receptor beta chains sequenced from one sample in a study of CD8 T cells in Susac syndrome (dated by TCRdb to between 2018 and 2021). Library method: the immunoSEQ multiplex PCR assay. RNA was extracted with the RNeasy kit and about 0.45 to 1 ug was reverse transcribed using random hexamers. The public reads were quality trimmed at Q25 with fastp and then assembled into clones with MiXCR by TCRdb, keeping productive beta chains. Identical CDR3 proteins give one entry, which carries the most common genes and DNA. The sample table holds more than 120,000 distinct CDR3 sequences, of which approximately 93% were seen once. In total, the top ten clones hold over 0.07% of the sample. Sequenced input: CD4+ T cells from PBMCs. All receptors derive from a human donor in good health.

The gene calls are TRBV2 and TRBJ1-2; 9 bases fit TRBD1. The V segment lost 6 bases and the J segment 2 bases; nucleotides outside the gene matches: 13. This CDR3 comprises 17 residues. The germline CDR1 and CDR2 sequences are SNHLY and FYNNEI. Here the CDR3 reads CASRAGTGLTENYGYTF. The CDR3 DNA follows: TGTGCCAGCAGGGCCGGGACAGGGCTGACTGAAAACTATGGCTACACCTTC.

A few counts support this clonotype. The chain links TRBV24-1 to TRBJ2-5; 9 nucleotides align to TRBD2. The germline V gene has CDR1 KGHDR and CDR2 SFDVKD. The CDR3 runs to 18 residues. J gave up 5 bases and V 4 bases, and 16 bases lay outside the gene matches. CDR3 in amino acids: CATSDPLAGALFGETQYF. Written as DNA, the CDR3 is TGTGCCACCAGTGACCCCTTAGCGGGAGCCCTCTTCGGGGAGACCCAGTACTTC.

V gene TRBV5-4 combines with J gene TRBJ2-7; D may be TRBD1 or TRBD2 (5 bases each). With 4 bases removed from V and 2 bases from J, the gap between germline ends came to 19 bases. This CDR3 is 16 amino acids long. CDR1 and CDR2 (germline): SGHNT, YYREEE (reference sequence). The CDR3 here is CASSLGGGAGPYEQYF. CDR3 DNA sequence: TGTGCCAGCAGCCTTGGAGGAGGAGCAGGGCCCTACGAGCAGTACTTC.

This clonotype was detected once. V and J are TRBV19 and TRBJ2-5; 11 nucleotides match TRBD1. The germline V gene has CDR1 LNHDA and CDR2 SQIVND (reference sequence). V trimming: 6 bases; J trimming: 4 bases; junction bases outside the gene matches: 4. The CDR3 contains 14 residues. The CDR3 spells CASRRTGGTETQYF. As DNA, the CDR3 is TGTGCCAGTAGACGGACAGGGGGCACAGAGACCCAGTACTTC. The full variable domain, in which reference TRBV19 and TRBJ2-5 provide the parts outside the CDR3, is DGGITQSPKYLFRKEGQNVTLSCEQNLNHDAMYWYRQDPGQGLRLIYYSQIVNDFQKGDIAEGYSVSREKKESFPLTVTSAQKNPTAFYLCASRRTGGTETQYFGPGTRLLVL.

This chain connects TRBV21-1 to TRBJ2-5; TRBD1 is the table's D call, not checked against the DNA. TRBV21-1 is a documented pseudogene. The CDR3 is 18 residues long. The CDR3 sequence: CASSKKGTASSYQETQYF. The CDR3 DNA sequence: TGTGCCAGCAGCAAAAAGGGGACGGCGAGCTCCTACCAAGAGACCCAGTACTTC.

The V call is TRBV5-4, the J call TRBJ2-7, with D possibly matching TRBD1 (6 bases). The CDR3 is made up of 13 amino acids. Trimming cost V 0 bases and J 6 bases, with 10 bases left between them. CDR1 and CDR2 from the germline V gene are SGHNT and YYREEE (reference sequence). The CDR3 loop is CASSLDRVAEQYF. CDR3 coding DNA: TGTGCCAGCAGCTTGGACAGGGTGGCCGAGCAGTACTTC.

This clonotype was seen once. This rearrangement joins TRBV5-1 to TRBJ2-5, with TRBD1 matching over 7 bases. V dropped 2 bases and J dropped 3; count of bases not matched to a gene: 4. Germline V CDR1 and CDR2: SGHRS, YFSETQ. The CDR3 consists of 14 residues. Written as DNA, the CDR3 is TGCGCCAGCAGCTTCCCGGGACAGAAAGAGACCCAGTACTTC. Residues: CASSFPGQKETQYF. The whole variable domain, filled in from reference TRBV5-1 and TRBJ2-5, reads KAGVTQTPRYLIKTRGQQVTLSCSPISGHRSVSWYQQTPGQGLQFLFEYFSETQRNKGNFPGRFSGRQFSNSRSEMNVSTLELGDSALYLCASSFPGQKETQYFGPGTRLLVL.

The chain carries TRBV29-1 and TRBJ2-7, with 7 positions matching TRBD1. The germline CDR1 and CDR2 sequences are SQVTM and ANQGSEA. The CDR3 runs 12 residues. V lost 4 bases and J lost 7; bases outside the gene matches: 7. The CDR3 nucleotides read TGCAGCGTTGGGGGTAGGGGGCTTGAGCAGTACTTC. Amino acid sequence: CSVGGRGLEQYF.

The chain couples TRBV6-5 to TRBJ2-7, with D unclear. V was trimmed by 7 bases and J by 5 bases, leaving 9 bases between them. This CDR3 spans 11 amino acids. Germline-derived CDR1 and CDR2 are MNHEY and SVGAGI. The CDR3: CASIGMDEQYF. DNA for the CDR3: TGTGCCAGCATTGGTATGGACGAGCAGTACTTC.

V is TRBV5-4 and J is TRBJ2-1; 16 positions match TRBD2. The CDR3 consists of 17 residues. After removal of 3 bases from V and 7 bases from J, the junction contained 7 bases not matched to a gene. Per germline, CDR1 SGHNT and CDR2 YYREEE (reference sequence). This chain's CDR3 is CASSWGTSGRARNEQFF. CDR3 DNA: TGTGCCAGCAGCTGGGGGACTAGCGGGAGGGCCAGGAATGAGCAGTTCTTC.

Written as DNA, the CDR3 is TGTGCCAGCAGCTTCGGGACTAGCGGGAGGGCCTTCAGTGAGACCCAGTACTTC. Amino acids: CASSFGTSGRAFSETQYF. The V gene is TRBV13, the J gene TRBJ2-5; 16 bases are shared with TRBD2. The CDR3 spans 18 residues. V lost 3 bases to trimming and J lost 5 bases; unmatched junction nucleotides: 9. Germline CDR1 is PRHDT and CDR2 is FYEKMQ (reference sequence).

V usage is TRBV12-3 or TRBV12-4 and J usage is TRBJ2-2; 7 nucleotides agree with TRBD1. The V gene end was trimmed by 7 bases and the J gene end by 5 bases; junction bases not matched to a gene: 13. CDR3 length: 16 residues. The CDR3 sequence is CASIPSGTERTGELFF. The CDR3 region has the DNA TGTGCCAGCATCCCATCCGGGACAGAGCGGACCGGGGAGCTGTTTTTT.

The CDR3 here is CASSPTGAGRTKNIQYF. CDR3 nucleotide sequence: TGTGCCAGCAGCCCAACTGGGGCGGGAAGGACCAAAAACATTCAGTACTTC. The chain is built from TRBV7-8 and TRBJ2-4; D might be TRBD2 (6 bases). Looked up from germline, CDR1 is SGHVS and CDR2 is FQNEAQ. Deletions cut 5 bases from V and 2 bases from J, with 19 bases between. This CDR3 is 17 amino acids long.

The chain has TRBV10-3 and TRBJ2-7; weak D call: TRBD1 (6 bases). The CDR3 runs to 15 residues. CDR1 is ENHRY and CDR2 is SYGVKD in the germline V gene. Trimming stripped 7 bases from V and 1 base from J, with 17 bases between. The CDR3 is CAIKPRTVLSYEQYF. For the CDR3, the DNA is TGTGCCATCAAGCCGAGGACAGTGCTGTCCTACGAGCAGTACTTC.

The V and J genes are TRBV6-6 and TRBJ2-7, with D perhaps TRBD2 (7 bases). Germline CDR1 MNHNY, CDR2 SVGAGI (reference sequence). Trimming removed 5 bases from V and 2 bases from J, with 16 bases in between. This CDR3 has 15 amino acids. CDR3 region: CASSLLRGGTYEQYF. CDR3 nucleotides: TGTGCCAGCAGTCTCTTAAGGGGGGGTACCTACGAGCAGTACTTC.

The chain recombines TRBV24-1 with TRBJ1-1; 8 bases match TRBD1. The CDR3 covers 15 residues. The V gene's germline CDR1 is KGHDR and CDR2 SFDVKD. J gave up 1 base and V 8 bases, and 8 bases lay outside the gene matches. CDR3 nucleotides: TGTGCCACCACCGCGACAGGGGCCGGGAACACTGAAGCTTTCTTT. It translates to CATTATGAGNTEAFF.

The CDR3 sequence is CSARISGANVLTF. The CDR3 coding sequence is TGCAGTGCTAGGATCTCTGGGGCCAACGTCCTGACTTTC. The chain carries TRBV20-1 and TRBJ2-6; no clear D. V was clipped by 3 bases and J by 0 bases, with 3 bases between them. The CDR3 is 13 residues long. Germline CDR1 reads DFQATT; CDR2 reads SNEGSKA (reference sequence).